Each of the 18 T cell receptor beta chains below was sequenced from the same sample in a study of cytomegalovirus exposure and HLA in healthy donors (TCRdb year 2017). Library preparation used the immunoSEQ multiplex PCR assay. For the multiplex PCR, a mixture combining 60 forward primers for TCR Vbeta segments and 13 reverse primers for TCR Jbeta segments was used. What TCRdb holds here is the immuneACCESS table cut down to in-frame rearrangements. Part of the clones is not present; checked against another copy, under half of the missing clones reflect an unresolved V gene, and the others are unexplained. Here the sample has 190,000 or so clones; about 81% occur a single time. The top ten constitute 6.5% of the sample. The sequencing input was PBMCs. All receptors come from a woman in her forties or fifties in good health and CMV-seropositive.

This clone occurred a few times. The chain uses TRBV5-6 and TRBJ2-3; D gene unclear. CDR3 size: 16 residues. Germline assignment: CDR1 SGHDT and CDR2 YYEEEE. Deletions cut 6 bases from V and 0 bases from J, with 17 bases between. CDR3 in amino acids: CASNPGYSASTDTQYF. The CDR3 DNA follows: TGTGCCAGCAACCCTGGTTACAGTGCTAGCACAGATACGCAGTATTTT.

The chain recombines TRBV4-1 with TRBJ2-1, with D possibly matching TRBD2 (7 bases). Germline CDR1 MGHRA, CDR2 YSYEKL. Trimming removed 4 bases at V and 8 bases at J, with 21 bases between. The CDR3 is 16 residues long. CDR3 region: CASSPVVGGLRDEQFF. For the CDR3, the DNA is TGCGCCAGCAGCCCAGTTGTGGGGGGGCTGCGGGATGAGCAGTTCTTC.

The chain links TRBV28 to TRBJ2-5; 10 bases fit TRBD1. Germline values: CDR1 MDHEN, CDR2 SYDVKM. CDR3 length: 14 amino acids. V shed 7 bases, J shed 11 bases, and the junction held 13 bases outside the gene matches. The CDR3 spells CASINRDRGLEQYF. CDR3 in DNA: TGTGCCAGCATAAACCGGGACAGGGGCCTTGAGCAGTACTTC.

The J gene is TRBJ1-4, the V gene TRBV18; TRBD1 matches 9 bases. The CDR3 runs 15 residues. Germline V gene sequence: CDR1 KGHSH, CDR2 LQKENI. The V gene end was trimmed by 2 bases and the J gene end by 5 bases; junction bases not matched to a gene: 3. In DNA, the CDR3 is TGTGCCAGCTCACCAGGAGGGACAGGGAATGAAAAACTGTTTTTT. Residues: CASSPGGTGNEKLFF.

The CDR3 loop is CASSEMGDRLAFF. In DNA form, the CDR3 reads TGTGCCAGCAGTGAAATGGGGGACAGATTGGCTTTCTTT. The chain uses TRBV6-1 and TRBJ1-1; 7 bases fit TRBD1. Trimming took 2 bases from V and 11 from J; bases not matched to a gene: 8. CDR3 length: 13 amino acids. Per the germline V gene, CDR1 is MNHNS and CDR2 is SASEGT.

This chain links TRBV5-4 with TRBJ2-5; the match to TRBD2 covers 8 bases. The V gene's germline CDR1 is SGHNT and CDR2 YYREEE (reference sequence). This CDR3 comprises 16 residues. Unmatched junction bases numbered 6, after V lost 0 bases and J lost 2 bases. CDR3 coding DNA: TGTGCCAGCAGCTTGGAGGGCGGGGGGACACAAGAGACCCAGTACTTC. It translates to CASSLEGGGTQETQYF.

Comment on this clone: One junction end does not reproduce the germline sequence, and a read error may be involved. The V gene is TRBV7-9, the J gene TRBJ1-3; D ambiguous. The CDR3 runs 19 residues. Germline lookup yields CDR1 SEHNR and CDR2 FQNEAQ (reference sequence). The CDR3 DNA reads TGTTCCAGCAGCCCTAGCCGCGAGGTTCCCTCAAGCTCTGGAAACACCATATATTTT. Amino acid sequence: CSSSPSREVPSSSGNTIYF.

This clone occurred a few times. The J gene is TRBJ2-7, the V gene TRBV5-8; 7 nucleotides agree with TRBD2. Germline-derived CDR1 and CDR2 are SGHTS and YDEGEE. V dropped 3 bases and J dropped 0; count of bases not matched to a gene: 9. CDR3 length: 16 residues. The CDR3 bases are TGTGCCAGCAGCTACCCTCTTCGCGGGAGCTCCTACGAGCAGTACTTC. This gives the protein CASSYPLRGSSYEQYF.

The V gene is TRBV30, the J gene TRBJ1-1, with 9 positions matching TRBD1. Germline V gives CDR1 GTSNPN, CDR2 SVGIG (reference sequence). V gave up 5 bases and J gave up 4 bases; unmatched junction bases: 5. The CDR3 is made up of 13 amino acids. The CDR3 loop is CAWGRQGGTEAFF. CDR3 nucleotides: TGTGCCTGGGGCAGACAGGGGGGCACTGAAGCTTTCTTT.

The chain couples TRBV18 to TRBJ2-7; 7 nucleotides line up with TRBD1. Germline-derived CDR1 and CDR2 are KGHSH and LQKENI. This CDR3 region has 15 residues. The ends lost 3 bases at V and 1 base at J; junction bases unmatched: 6. The CDR3 region is CASSPTGKGSYEQYF. CDR3 bases: TGTGCCAGCTCACCGACAGGGAAGGGTTCCTACGAGCAGTACTTC.

The chain links TRBV5-8 to TRBJ2-5, with 7 positions matching TRBD2. The V segment lost 1 base and the J segment 5 bases; nucleotides outside the gene matches: 11. The CDR3 totals 16 residues. Germline V gene sequence: CDR1 SGHTS, CDR2 YDEGEE. CDR3 bases: TGTGCCAGCAGCTTGTTGGCTAGCGGAGGGAGGGAGACCCAGTACTTC. Its translation is CASSLLASGGRETQYF.

The chain couples TRBV25-1 to TRBJ2-3, with D possibly being TRBD1 (6 bases). This CDR3 region has 13 residues. V lost 7 bases, J lost 5 bases, and 13 bases lay in between. Per germline, CDR1 MGHDK and CDR2 SYGVNS. DNA for the CDR3: TGTGCCAGCATCCTAGAGGGGGAAGATACGCAGTATTTT. This gives the protein CASILEGEDTQYF.

The V and J genes are TRBV28 and TRBJ1-3, with D possibly TRBD1 on 5 matching bases. The germline V gene has CDR1 MDHEN and CDR2 SYDVKM. The V gene lost 4 bases and the J gene lost 0 bases, with 7 bases spanning the gap. The CDR3 has 14 residues. CDR3 in amino acids: CASSSDSSGNTIYF. The CDR3, as DNA: TGTGCCAGCAGTTCAGACAGCTCTGGAAACACCATATATTTT.

This chain connects TRBV6-1 to TRBJ2-7; TRBD1 is a possible D gene (6 bases). CDR1 and CDR2 (germline): MNHNS, SASEGT. With 6 bases removed from V and 3 bases from J, the gap between germline ends came to 15 bases. This CDR3 is 14 amino acids long. The DNA of the CDR3 is TGTGCCAGCAGACTCGGACAGAATCTCTACGAGCAGTACTTC. This codes for CASRLGQNLYEQYF.

This clone was counted between two and nine times. The V call is TRBV20-1, the J call TRBJ2-3, with D unresolved. V was trimmed by 6 bases and J by 2 bases, leaving 6 bases between them. The CDR3 has 11 residues. Germline CDR1 is DFQATT and CDR2 is SNEGSKA (reference sequence). CDR3 sequence (DNA): TGCAGTGCAGCAACCACAGATACGCAGTATTTT. The encoded protein is CSAATTDTQYF.

This clone was found a few times. This chain uses TRBV7-9 with TRBJ1-1; D gene ambiguous. The germline CDR1 and CDR2 sequences are SEHNR and FQNEAQ (reference sequence). CDR3 length: 14 residues. The CDR3 nucleotides are TGTGAAACCCTAACGAGCTCCCCTTACACTGAAGCTTTCTTT. Translating it yields CETLTSSPYTEAFF.

J is TRBJ1-3 and V is TRBV16, with D hard to call. Germline V gene data show CDR1 as KGHSY and CDR2 as FQNENV. CDR3 length: 15 amino acids. V lost 6 bases to trimming and J lost 3 bases, with 15 bases between them. Here the CDR3 reads CASSRAGGNGNTIYF. CDR3 bases: TGTGCCAGCAGTCGAGCAGGAGGGAATGGAAACACCATATATTTT.

This clone was seen a handful of times. The rearrangement joins TRBV4-2 to TRBJ1-5; 7 bases match TRBD1. CDR1 is LGHNA, CDR2 YNFKEQ, per germline. With V trimmed by 0 bases and J by 6 bases, 11 bases remained unmatched. CDR3 length: 17 residues. This CDR3 reads CASSQDKTGTVSQPQHF. DNA of the CDR3: TGTGCCAGCAGCCAAGATAAAACCGGGACAGTAAGTCAGCCCCAGCATTTT.